This is a list of T cell receptor beta chains from one sample in a study of CD8 T cells in ankylosing spondylitis. From the 5' RACE reads, TCRdb called clonotypes with MiXCR, one entry per CDR3 protein. This table has some 840,000 distinct CDR3 sequences, about an eighth appearing once. The sample comprised blood, either unsorted or a sorted T cell fraction (not recorded which). These receptors were taken from a male donor with ankylosing spondylitis. Both conserved end residues are part of each CDR3. D genes are given only for firm matches. Not all rows give a size; the values are once, few, many and, for expanded clones, a class.

V	D	J	size	CDR3	DNA
TRBV5-4	.	TRBJ2-3	.	CASSLAAGEDTQYF	TGTGCCAGCAGCTTGGCCGCAGGGGAAGATACGCAGTATTTT
TRBV20-1	.	TRBJ2-7	many	CSAQSRDINYEQYF	TGCAGTGCCCAATCGCGGGACATCAACTACGAGCAGTACTTC
TRBV6-1	.	TRBJ1-1	.	CASSRLPRNTEAFF	TGTGCCAGCAGTCGACTCCCCAGGAACACTGAAGCTTTCTTT
TRBV20-1	.	TRBJ1-2	many	CSAIRQRGYYGYTF	TGCAGTGCTATACGACAGCGGGGATACTATGGCTACACCTTC
TRBV10-3	.	TRBJ1-1	many	CAISQDRRTEAFF	TGTGCCATCAGCCAAGACAGGAGGACTGAAGCTTTCTTT
TRBV9	TRBD1	TRBJ2-7	few	CASSRNRGDSEQYF	TGTGCCAGCAGCAGAAACAGGGGGGATAGCGAGCAGTACTTC
TRBV20-1	.	TRBJ2-3	.	CSAREAGHTDTQYF	TGCAGTGCTAGAGAGGCGGGACACACAGATACGCAGTATTTT
TRBV5-1	.	TRBJ2-7	few	CASRQFVAYEQYF	TGCGCCAGCAGACAGTTCGTTGCGTACGAGCAGTACTTC
TRBV3-1	.	TRBJ2-7	few	CASSLFPSGPPSEQYF	TGTGCCAGCAGCCTGTTCCCCTCGGGGCCTCCCTCCGAGCAGTACTTC
TRBV28	.	TRBJ2-7	.	CASSLSGGDPLEQYF	TGTGCCAGCAGTTTATCAGGCGGGGACCCCCTGGAGCAGTACTTC
TRBV25-1	.	TRBJ2-7	.	CASSAHKVGASYEQYF	TGTGCCAGCAGTGCCCACAAGGTTGGGGCCTCCTACGAGCAGTACTTC
TRBV5-1	.	TRBJ2-7	.	CASSLEGGPHEQYF	TGCGCCAGCAGCTTGGAGGGGGGGCCCCACGAGCAGTACTTC
TRBV7-2	TRBD1	TRBJ1-5	few	CASSYTGAGEPQHF	TGTGCCAGCAGCTACACAGGGGCAGGGGAGCCCCAGCATTTT
TRBV12-3/TRBV12-4	TRBD2	TRBJ2-1	few	CASRGPGLGSNEQFF	TGTGCCAGCAGAGGCCCGGGACTAGGATCCAATGAGCAGTTCTTC
TRBV6-1	TRBD1	TRBJ2-6	many	CASRRQGTGANVLTF	TGTGCCAGCAGACGACAGGGGACCGGGGCCAACGTCCTGACTTTC
TRBV6-5	.	TRBJ2-3	.	CASTLRWRTGTDTQYF	TGTGCCAGCACTTTGCGGTGGCGCACAGGCACAGATACGCAGTATTTT
TRBV20-1	TRBD1	TRBJ1-1	.	CSAIRRGRTEAFF	TGCAGTGCTATACGGAGGGGGCGCACTGAAGCTTTCTTT
TRBV20-1	.	TRBJ1-4	.	CSAKGPNEKLFF	TGCAGTGCTAAGGGTCCTAATGAAAAACTGTTTTTT
TRBV6-1	TRBD1	TRBJ1-1	.	CASWKGQMNTEAFF	TGTGCCAGTTGGAAGGGACAGATGAACACTGAAGCTTTCTTT
TRBV5-1	TRBD1	TRBJ2-2	.	CASSETGVEAGELFF	TGCGCCAGCAGCGAAACAGGGGTGGAGGCCGGGGAGCTGTTTTTT
TRBV6-2/TRBV6-3	TRBD1	TRBJ2-1	few	CASSPPGQGDNEQFF	TGTGCCAGCAGTCCTCCGGGACAGGGGGACAATGAGCAGTTCTTC
TRBV6-5	.	TRBJ1-1	many	CASSLLIQAPTEAFF	TGTGCCAGCAGTTTACTAATACAGGCGCCAACTGAAGCTTTCTTT
TRBV6-2/TRBV6-3	TRBD1	TRBJ1-5	few	CASSYSETGVQPQHF	TGTGCCAGCAGTTACTCCGAGACAGGGGTTCAGCCCCAGCATTTT
TRBV28	.	TRBJ2-3	.	CASTIDRTYRTDTQYF	TGTGCCAGCACCATAGACCGGACTTACCGCACAGATACGCAGTATTTT
TRBV20-1	TRBD1	TRBJ2-7	.	CSASDRGARYEQYF	TGCAGTGCATCGGACAGGGGAGCACGCTACGAGCAGTACTTC
TRBV12-3/TRBV12-4	.	TRBJ1-2	.	CASGNGLGRGYTF	TGTGCCAGCGGCAACGGGCTCGGACGGGGCTACACCTTC